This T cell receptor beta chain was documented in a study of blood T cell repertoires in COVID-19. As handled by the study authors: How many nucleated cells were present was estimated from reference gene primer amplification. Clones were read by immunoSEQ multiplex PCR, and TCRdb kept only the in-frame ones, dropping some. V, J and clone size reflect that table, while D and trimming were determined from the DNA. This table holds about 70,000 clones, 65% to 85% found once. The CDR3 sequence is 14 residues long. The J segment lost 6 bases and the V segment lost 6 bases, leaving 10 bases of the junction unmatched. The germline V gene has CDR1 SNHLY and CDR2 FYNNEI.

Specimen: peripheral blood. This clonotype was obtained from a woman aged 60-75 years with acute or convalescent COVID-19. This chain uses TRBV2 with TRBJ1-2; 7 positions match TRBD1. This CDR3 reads CASRARQGSDGYTF. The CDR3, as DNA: TGTGCCAGCAGGGCAAGACAGGGATCGGATGGCTACACCTTC.